This entry is about one T cell receptor (beta chain). Germline CDR1 reads LGHDT; CDR2 reads YNNKEL (reference sequence). The CDR3 runs to 15 residues. V lost 3 bases and J 7 bases, leaving 16 bases between the germline ends. The treatment was: 15 to 20 received Ad26.COV2.S at low or high dose, single or two shots; roughly five received placebo; per-sample allocation not given. Collection of the samples took place on day 63 after the first injection of vaccine or placebo. This sample was included in a study of Ad26.COV2.S vaccination and SARS-CoV-2 variants. The table came from immunoSEQ multiplex PCR; TCRdb's copy has only in-frame clones and leaves some out. The data contain roughly 320,000 clones, just under 85% of them singletons.

This material consisted of peripheral blood, taken in a trial of Ad26.COV2.S vaccine versus placebo. The gene calls are TRBV3-1 (or the pseudogene TRBV3-2) and TRBJ2-4; no definite D call. This TCR was recovered from a person between 18 and 59 years old who received the Ad26.COV2.S COVID-19 vaccine or a placebo. This CDR3 reads CASSQRETSRNIQYF. The CDR3, as DNA: TGTGCCAGCAGCCAGCGAGAAACCAGCAGGAACATTCAGTACTTC.